This T cell receptor beta chain was identified in a study of blood T cell repertoires in COVID-19. Looking at the study overall: Acute and convalescent COVID-19 specimens originated in the United States, Italy and Spain.

Study processing details: Nucleated cell counts were estimated from reference gene primer amplification. Clones were read by immunoSEQ multiplex PCR, and TCRdb kept only the in-frame ones, dropping some. The V and J calls and the clone size are those of that table, but D and trimming were determined from the DNA. The repertoire consists of about 250,000 clones, with around 83% occurring once and the leading ten covering approximately 6.6%. CDR3 length: 13 residues. Germline trimming cut 8 bases from V and 7 bases from J; bases unmatched to any gene: 8. Looked up from germline, CDR1 is KGHSH and CDR2 is LQKENI. The study drew participants aged about 18 to 89 years from approximately 23 US areas. Those designated as exposed participants met a COVID-19 case within 2 weeks before study entry.

This rearrangement joins TRBV18 to TRBJ2-1, with TRBD2 identical over 7 bases. Sequenced: PBMCs or T cells enriched from blood (not recorded which). The receptor's source is a woman in her fifties or sixties who had been exposed to COVID-19. The CDR3 DNA follows: TGTGCCAGCCTCCCCCCAGCGGGGAATGAGCAGTTCTTC. It is translated as CASLPPAGNEQFF.